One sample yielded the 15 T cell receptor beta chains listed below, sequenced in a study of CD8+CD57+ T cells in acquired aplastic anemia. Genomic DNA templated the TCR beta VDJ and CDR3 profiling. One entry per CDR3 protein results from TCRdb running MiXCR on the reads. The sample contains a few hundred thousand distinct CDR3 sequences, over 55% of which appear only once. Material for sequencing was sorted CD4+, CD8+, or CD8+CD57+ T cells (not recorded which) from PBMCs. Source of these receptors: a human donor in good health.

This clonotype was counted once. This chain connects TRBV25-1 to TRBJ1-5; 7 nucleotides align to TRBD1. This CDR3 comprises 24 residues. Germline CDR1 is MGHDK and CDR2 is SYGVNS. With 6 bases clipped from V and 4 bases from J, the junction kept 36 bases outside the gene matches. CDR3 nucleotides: TGTGCCAGCAGCGCTGGATCCCAAAGGGACAGCTCTGGAAAAATGCTTGATGGGAATCAGCCCCAGCATTTT. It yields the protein CASSAGSQRDSSGKMLDGNQPQHF.

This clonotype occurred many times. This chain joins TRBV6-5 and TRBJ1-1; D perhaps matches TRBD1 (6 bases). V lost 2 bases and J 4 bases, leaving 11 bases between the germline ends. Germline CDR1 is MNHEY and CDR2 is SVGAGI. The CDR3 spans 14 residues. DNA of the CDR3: TGTGCCAGCAGTTACGGCGGGGGCTCCACTGAAGCTTTCTTT. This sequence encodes CASSYGGGSTEAFF.

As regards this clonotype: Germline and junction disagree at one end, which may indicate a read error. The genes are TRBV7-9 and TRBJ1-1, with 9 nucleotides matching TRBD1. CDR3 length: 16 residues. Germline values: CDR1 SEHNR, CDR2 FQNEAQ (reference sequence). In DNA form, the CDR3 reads TGTGCCAGCAGCTTAGCGGGGACAGGGACGAAAACTGGAGCTTTCTTT. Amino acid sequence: CASSLAGTGTKTGAFF.

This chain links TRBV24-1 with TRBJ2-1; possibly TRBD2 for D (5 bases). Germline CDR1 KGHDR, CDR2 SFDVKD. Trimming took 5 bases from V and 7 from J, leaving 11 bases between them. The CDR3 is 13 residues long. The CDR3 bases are TGTGCCACCAGTGTTGAGAGGGTGAATGAGCAGTTCTTC. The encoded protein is CATSVERVNEQFF.

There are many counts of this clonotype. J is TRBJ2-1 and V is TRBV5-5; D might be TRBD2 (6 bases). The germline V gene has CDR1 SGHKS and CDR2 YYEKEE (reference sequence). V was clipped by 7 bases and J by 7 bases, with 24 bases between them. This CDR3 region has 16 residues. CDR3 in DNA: TGTGCCAGCGCGTCGAAGGGGACTTTAGCGGCAAATGAGCAGTTCTTC. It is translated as CASASKGTLAANEQFF.

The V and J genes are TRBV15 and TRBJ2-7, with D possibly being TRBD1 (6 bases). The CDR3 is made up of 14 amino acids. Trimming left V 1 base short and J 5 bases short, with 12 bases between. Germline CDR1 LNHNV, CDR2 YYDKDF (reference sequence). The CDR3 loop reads CATSRANRVDEQYF. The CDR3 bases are TGTGCCACCAGCAGAGCCAACAGGGTCGACGAGCAGTACTTC. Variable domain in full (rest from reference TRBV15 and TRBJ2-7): DAMVIQNPRYQVTQFGKPVTLSCSQTLNHNVMYWYQQKSSQAPKLLFHYYDKDFNNEADTPDNFQSRRPNTSFCFLDIRSPGLGDTAMYLCATSRANRVDEQYFGPGTRLTVT.

CDR3 nucleotides: TGTGCCAGCATGGGACTAGAGGGTTACAATGAGCAGTTCTTC. It codes for CASMGLEGYNEQFF. The chain is built from TRBV27 and TRBJ2-1, with TRBD2 matching over 8 bases. Germline trimming cut 7 bases from V and 4 bases from J; bases unmatched to any gene: 6. The CDR3 is 14 amino acids. Germline V gene lookup returns CDR1 MNHEY and CDR2 SMNVEV (reference sequence).

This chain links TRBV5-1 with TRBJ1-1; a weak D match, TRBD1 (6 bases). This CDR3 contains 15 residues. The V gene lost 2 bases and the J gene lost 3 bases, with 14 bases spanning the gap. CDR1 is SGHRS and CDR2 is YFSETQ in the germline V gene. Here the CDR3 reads CASSFVGGTYTEAFF. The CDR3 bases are TGCGCCAGCAGCTTCGTAGGGGGGACGTACACTGAAGCTTTCTTT.

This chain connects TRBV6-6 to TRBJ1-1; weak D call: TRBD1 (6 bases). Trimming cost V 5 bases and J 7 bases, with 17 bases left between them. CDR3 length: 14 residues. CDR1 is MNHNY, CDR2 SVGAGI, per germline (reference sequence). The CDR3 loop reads CASSAYRVLIEAFF. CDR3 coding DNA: TGTGCCAGCAGTGCCTACAGGGTCCTGATTGAAGCTTTCTTT.

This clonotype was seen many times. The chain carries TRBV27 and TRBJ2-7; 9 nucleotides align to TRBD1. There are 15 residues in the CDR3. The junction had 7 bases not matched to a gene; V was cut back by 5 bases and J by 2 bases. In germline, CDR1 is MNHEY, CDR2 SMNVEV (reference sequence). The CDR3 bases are TGTGCCAGCAGTCCAGGACAGGGGTACCCCTACGAGCAGTACTTC. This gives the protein CASSPGQGYPYEQYF.

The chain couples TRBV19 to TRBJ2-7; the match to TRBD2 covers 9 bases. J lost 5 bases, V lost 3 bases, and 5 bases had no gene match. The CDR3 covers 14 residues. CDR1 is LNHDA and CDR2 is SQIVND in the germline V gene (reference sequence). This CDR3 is CASSILAGVDEQYF. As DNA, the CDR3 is TGTGCCAGTAGTATTTTAGCGGGAGTAGACGAGCAGTACTTC.

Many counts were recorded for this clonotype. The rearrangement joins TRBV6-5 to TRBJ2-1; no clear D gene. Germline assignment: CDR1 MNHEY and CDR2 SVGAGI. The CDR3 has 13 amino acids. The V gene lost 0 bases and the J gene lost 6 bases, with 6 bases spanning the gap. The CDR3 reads CASSYSGSNEQFF. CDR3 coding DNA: TGTGCCAGCAGTTACTCGGGAAGCAATGAGCAGTTCTTC.

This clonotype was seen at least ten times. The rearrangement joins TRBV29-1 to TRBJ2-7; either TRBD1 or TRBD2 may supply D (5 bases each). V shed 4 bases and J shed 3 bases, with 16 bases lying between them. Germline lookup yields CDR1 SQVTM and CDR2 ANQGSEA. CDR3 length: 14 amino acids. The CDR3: CSVVLVSGSYEQYF. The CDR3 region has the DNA TGCAGCGTTGTACTCGTATCAGGGAGCTACGAGCAGTACTTC.

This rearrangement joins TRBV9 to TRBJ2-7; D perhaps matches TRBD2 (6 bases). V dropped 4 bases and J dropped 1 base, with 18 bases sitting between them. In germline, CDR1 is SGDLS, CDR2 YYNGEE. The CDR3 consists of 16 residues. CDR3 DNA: TGTGCCAGCAGCTTGCGGGGAAAGCCCGGTTCCTACGAGCAGTACTTC. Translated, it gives CASSLRGKPGSYEQYF.

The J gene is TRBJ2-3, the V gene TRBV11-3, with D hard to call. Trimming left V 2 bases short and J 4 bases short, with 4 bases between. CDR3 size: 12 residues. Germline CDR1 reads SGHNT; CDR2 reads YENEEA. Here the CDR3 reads CASSLRPDTQYF. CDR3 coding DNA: TGTGCCAGCAGCTTAAGGCCAGATACGCAGTATTTT.